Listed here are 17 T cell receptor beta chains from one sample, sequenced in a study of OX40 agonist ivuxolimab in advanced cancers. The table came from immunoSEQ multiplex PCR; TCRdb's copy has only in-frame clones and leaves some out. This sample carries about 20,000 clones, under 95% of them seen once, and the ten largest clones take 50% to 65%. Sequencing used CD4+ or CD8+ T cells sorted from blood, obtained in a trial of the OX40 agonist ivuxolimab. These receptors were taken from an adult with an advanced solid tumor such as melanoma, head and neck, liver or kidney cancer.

The chain's CDR3 is CASSMTSYTGELFF. As DNA, the CDR3 is TGTGCCAGTAGTATGACTAGCTACACCGGGGAGCTGTTTTTT. V is TRBV19 and J is TRBJ2-2, with 7 nucleotides matching TRBD2. The junction had 1 base not matched to a gene; V was cut back by 3 bases and J by 3 bases. CDR1 and CDR2 (germline): LNHDA, SQIVND (reference sequence). This CDR3 is built from 14 residues.

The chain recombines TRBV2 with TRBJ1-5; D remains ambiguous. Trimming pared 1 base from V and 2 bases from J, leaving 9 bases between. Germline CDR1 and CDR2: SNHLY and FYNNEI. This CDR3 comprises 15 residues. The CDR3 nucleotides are TGTGCCAGCAGTGAAGGGGTAGCGGGCAATCAGCCCCAGCATTTT. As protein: CASSEGVAGNQPQHF.

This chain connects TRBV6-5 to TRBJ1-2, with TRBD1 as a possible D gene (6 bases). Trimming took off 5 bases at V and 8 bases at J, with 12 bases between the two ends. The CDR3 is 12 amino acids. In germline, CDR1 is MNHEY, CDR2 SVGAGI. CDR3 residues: CASSPLRGGYTF. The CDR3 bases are TGTGCCAGCAGTCCACTTAGGGGGGGCTACACCTTC.

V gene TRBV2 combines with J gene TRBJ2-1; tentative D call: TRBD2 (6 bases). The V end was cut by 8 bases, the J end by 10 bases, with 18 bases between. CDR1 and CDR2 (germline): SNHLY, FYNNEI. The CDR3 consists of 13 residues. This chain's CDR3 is CASHGTDYGEQFF. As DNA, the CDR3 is TGTGCCAGCCACGGGACTGACTACGGGGAGCAGTTCTTC.

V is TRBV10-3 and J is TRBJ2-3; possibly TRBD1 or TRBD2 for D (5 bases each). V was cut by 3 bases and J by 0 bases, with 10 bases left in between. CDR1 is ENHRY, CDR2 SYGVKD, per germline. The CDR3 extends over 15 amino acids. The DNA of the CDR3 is TGTGCCATCAGTGAATACGAGGGGAGCACAGATACGCAGTATTTT. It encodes CAISEYEGSTDTQYF.

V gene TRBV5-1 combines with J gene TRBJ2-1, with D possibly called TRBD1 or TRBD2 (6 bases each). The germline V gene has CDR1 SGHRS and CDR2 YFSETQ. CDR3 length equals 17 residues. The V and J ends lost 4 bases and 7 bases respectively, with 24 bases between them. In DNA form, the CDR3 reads TGCGCCAGCAGCCTGCCCCCGTCCGGGGGCTTCGGGAATGAGCAGTTCTTC. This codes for CASSLPPSGGFGNEQFF.

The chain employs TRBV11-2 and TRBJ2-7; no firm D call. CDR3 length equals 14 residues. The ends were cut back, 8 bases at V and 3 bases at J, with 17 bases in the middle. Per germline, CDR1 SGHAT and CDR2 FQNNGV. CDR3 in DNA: TGTGCCAGCTCTCGGGCTCGATCGCGCTACGAGCAGTACTTC. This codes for CASSRARSRYEQYF.

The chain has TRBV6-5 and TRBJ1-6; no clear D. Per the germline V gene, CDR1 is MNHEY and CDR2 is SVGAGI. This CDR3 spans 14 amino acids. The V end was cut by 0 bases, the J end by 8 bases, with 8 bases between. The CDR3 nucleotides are TGTGCCAGCAGTTACTCGAGTCGGTATTCACCCCTCCACTTT. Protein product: CASSYSSRYSPLHF.

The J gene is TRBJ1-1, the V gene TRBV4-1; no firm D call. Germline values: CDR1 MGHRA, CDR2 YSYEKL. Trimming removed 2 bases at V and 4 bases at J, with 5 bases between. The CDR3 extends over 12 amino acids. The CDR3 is CASSQPATEAFF. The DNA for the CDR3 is TGCGCCAGCAGCCAACCGGCCACTGAAGCTTTCTTT.

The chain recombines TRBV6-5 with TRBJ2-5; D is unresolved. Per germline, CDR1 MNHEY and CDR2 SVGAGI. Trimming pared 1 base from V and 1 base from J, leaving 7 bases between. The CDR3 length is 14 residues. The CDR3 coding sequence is TGTGCCAGCAGTTACTACGGGTTCCAAGAGACCCAGTACTTC. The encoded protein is CASSYYGFQETQYF.

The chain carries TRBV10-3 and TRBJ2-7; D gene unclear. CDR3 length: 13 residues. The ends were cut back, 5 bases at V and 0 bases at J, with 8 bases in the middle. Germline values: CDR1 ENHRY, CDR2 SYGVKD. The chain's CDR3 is CAISSIDSYEQYF. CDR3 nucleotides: TGTGCCATCAGTTCAATTGACTCCTACGAGCAGTACTTC.

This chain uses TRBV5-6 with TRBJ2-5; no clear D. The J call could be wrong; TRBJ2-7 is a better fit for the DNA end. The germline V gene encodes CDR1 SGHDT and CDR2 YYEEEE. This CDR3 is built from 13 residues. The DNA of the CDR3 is TGTGCCAGCAGCCCCCCCTCCAGCTACGAGCAGTACTTC. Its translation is CASSPPSSYEQYF.

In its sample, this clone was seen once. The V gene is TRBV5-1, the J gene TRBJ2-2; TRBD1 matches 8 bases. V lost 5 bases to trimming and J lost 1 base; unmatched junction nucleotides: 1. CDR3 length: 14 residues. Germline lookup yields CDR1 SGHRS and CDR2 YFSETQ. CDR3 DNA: TGCGCCAGCAGGGGGACAGGGAACACCGGGGAGCTGTTTTTT. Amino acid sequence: CASRGTGNTGELFF.

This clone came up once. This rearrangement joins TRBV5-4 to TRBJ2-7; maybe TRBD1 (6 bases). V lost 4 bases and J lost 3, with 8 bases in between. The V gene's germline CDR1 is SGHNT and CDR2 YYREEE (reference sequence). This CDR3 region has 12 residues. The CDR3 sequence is CASSQGNYEQYF. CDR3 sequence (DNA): TGTGCCAGCAGCCAGGGGAACTACGAGCAGTACTTC.

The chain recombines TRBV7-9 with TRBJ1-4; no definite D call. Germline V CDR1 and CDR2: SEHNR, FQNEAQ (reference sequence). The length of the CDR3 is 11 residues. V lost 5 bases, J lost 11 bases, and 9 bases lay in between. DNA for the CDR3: TGTGCCAGCAGCGAGGGTGGGAAACTGTTTTTT. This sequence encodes CASSEGGKLFF.

The CDR3 reads CASSHARDTSGNTIYF. CDR3 DNA: TGCGCCAGCAGCCATGCCCGGGACACCTCTGGAAACACCATATATTTT. V and J are TRBV4-1 and TRBJ1-3; possible D gene TRBD1, 6 bases. Germline V gene data show CDR1 as MGHRA and CDR2 as YSYEKL. The CDR3 length is 16 residues. The ends were cut back, 3 bases at V and 0 bases at J, with 12 bases in the middle.

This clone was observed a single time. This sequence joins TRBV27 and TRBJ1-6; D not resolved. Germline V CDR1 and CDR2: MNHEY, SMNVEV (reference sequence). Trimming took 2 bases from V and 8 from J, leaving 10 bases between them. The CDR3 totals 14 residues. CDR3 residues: CASSLGFFDSPLHF. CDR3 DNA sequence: TGTGCCAGCAGTTTAGGGTTCTTCGATTCACCCCTCCACTTT.